The source of this TCR beta chain is a study of spatial heterogeneity in lung cancer. The overall study: Follow-up PBMC specimens underwent sequencing when available; their median timing was roughly two years after resection. Every unique TCR and UMI combination, on average, appeared more than ten times in raw reads.

This clonotype was seen repeatedly, ten times or more. Each CDR3 protein is one row after TCRdb ran MiXCR on the 5' RACE reads. In the table there are some 32,000 distinct CDR3 sequences, 8% to 13% of which are singletons. Time point: blood at routine non-recurrence follow-up after resection. Sequencing of whole RNA from tumor, nontumor lung or frozen PBMC involved no sorting. Germline V lookup: CDR1 SQVTM, CDR2 ANQGSEA. V gave up 5 bases and J gave up 0 bases; unmatched junction bases: 6. The CDR3 spans 14 residues. The clonotype originates from a female donor with early-stage non-small cell lung cancer. The chain uses TRBV29-1 and TRBJ1-1, with TRBD1 matching 7 bases. The material was PBMCs, obtained at follow-up. The DNA for the CDR3 is TGCAGCGTTACAGGGGCGGCCATGAACACTGAAGCTTTCTTT. Translated, it gives CSVTGAAMNTEAFF.